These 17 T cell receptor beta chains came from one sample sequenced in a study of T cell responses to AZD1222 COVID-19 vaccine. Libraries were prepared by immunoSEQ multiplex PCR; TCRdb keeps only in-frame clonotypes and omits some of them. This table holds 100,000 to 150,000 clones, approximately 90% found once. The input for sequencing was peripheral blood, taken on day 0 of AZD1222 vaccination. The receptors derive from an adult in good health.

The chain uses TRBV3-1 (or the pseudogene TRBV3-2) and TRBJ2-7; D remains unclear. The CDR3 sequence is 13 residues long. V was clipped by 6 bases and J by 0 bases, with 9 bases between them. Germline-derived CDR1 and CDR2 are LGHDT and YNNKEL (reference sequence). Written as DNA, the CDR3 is TGTGCCAGCAGTGAATTGAACTCCTACGAGCAGTACTTC. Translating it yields CASSELNSYEQYF.

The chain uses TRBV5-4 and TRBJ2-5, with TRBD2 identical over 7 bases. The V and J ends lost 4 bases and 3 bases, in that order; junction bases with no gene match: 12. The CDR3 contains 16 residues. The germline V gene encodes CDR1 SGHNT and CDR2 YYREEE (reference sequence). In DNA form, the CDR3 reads TGTGCCAGCAGCCAGGAGCCGGGACTAAGGGAAGAGACCCAGTACTTC. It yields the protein CASSQEPGLREETQYF.

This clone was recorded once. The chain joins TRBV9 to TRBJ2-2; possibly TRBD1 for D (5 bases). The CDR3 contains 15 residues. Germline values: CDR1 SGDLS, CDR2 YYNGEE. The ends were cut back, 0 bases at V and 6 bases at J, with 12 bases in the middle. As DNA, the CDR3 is TGTGCCAGCAGCGTAGGGGGCGTGAGCGCCGGGGAGCTGTTTTTT. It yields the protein CASSVGGVSAGELFF. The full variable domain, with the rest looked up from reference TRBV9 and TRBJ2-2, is DSGVTQTPKHLITATGQRVTLRCSPRSGDLSVYWYQQSLDQGLQFLIQYYNGEERAKGNILERFSAQQFPDLHSELNLSSLELGDSALYFCASSVGGVSAGELFFGEGSRLTVL.

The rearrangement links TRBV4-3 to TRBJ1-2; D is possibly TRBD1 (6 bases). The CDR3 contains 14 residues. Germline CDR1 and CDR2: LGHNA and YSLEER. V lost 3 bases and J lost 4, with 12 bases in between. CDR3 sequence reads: CASSHADSRYGYTF. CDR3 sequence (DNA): TGCGCCAGCAGCCATGCGGACAGCCGCTATGGCTACACCTTC.

CDR3 in amino acids: CASSSATGHQPQHF. The CDR3 region has the DNA TGTGCCAGCAGTTCTGCGACAGGGCATCAGCCCCAGCATTTT. The rearrangement uses TRBV28 and TRBJ1-5; TRBD1 agrees at 7 bases. The CDR3 is 14 residues long. The ends lost 4 bases at V and 5 bases at J; junction bases unmatched: 5. Germline CDR1 is MDHEN and CDR2 is SYDVKM.

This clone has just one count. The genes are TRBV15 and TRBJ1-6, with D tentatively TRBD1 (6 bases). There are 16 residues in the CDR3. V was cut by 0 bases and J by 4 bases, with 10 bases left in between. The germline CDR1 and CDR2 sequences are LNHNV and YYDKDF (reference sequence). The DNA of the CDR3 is TGTGCCACCAGCAGAGATAGGACAGCGTATAATTCACCCCTCCACTTT. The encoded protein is CATSRDRTAYNSPLHF.

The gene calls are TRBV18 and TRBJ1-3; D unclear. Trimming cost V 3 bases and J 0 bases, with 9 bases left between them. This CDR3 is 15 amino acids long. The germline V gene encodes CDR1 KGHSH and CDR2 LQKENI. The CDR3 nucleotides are TGTGCCAGCTCACCCCAGGATATCTCTGGAAACACCATATATTTT. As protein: CASSPQDISGNTIYF.

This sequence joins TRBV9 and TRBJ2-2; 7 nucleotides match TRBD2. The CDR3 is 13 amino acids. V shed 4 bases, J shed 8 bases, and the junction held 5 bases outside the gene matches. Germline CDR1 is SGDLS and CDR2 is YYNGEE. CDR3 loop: CASSPRGEGELFF. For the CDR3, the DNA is TGTGCCAGCAGCCCCCGGGGGGAGGGGGAGCTGTTTTTT.

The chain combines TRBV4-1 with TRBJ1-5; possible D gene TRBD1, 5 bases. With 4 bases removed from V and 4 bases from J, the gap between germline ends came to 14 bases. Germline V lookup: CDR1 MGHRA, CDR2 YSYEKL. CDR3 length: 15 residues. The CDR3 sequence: CASSPLGVANQPQHF. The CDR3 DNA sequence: TGCGCCAGCAGCCCCCTAGGGGTAGCAAATCAGCCCCAGCATTTT.

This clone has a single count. The DNA for the CDR3 is TGTGCCAGCAGCGCGTCCCTAGCGGTGCAAGAGACCCAGTACTTC. It codes for CASSASLAVQETQYF. The rearrangement links TRBV9 to TRBJ2-5; 7 bases line up with TRBD2. The CDR3 contains 15 residues. With V trimmed by 3 bases and J by 2 bases, 7 bases remained unmatched. The germline CDR1 and CDR2 sequences are SGDLS and YYNGEE.

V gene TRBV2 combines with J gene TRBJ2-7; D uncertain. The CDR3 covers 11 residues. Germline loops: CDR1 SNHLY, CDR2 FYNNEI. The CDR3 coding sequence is TGTAGCCTTTCAGGTCCCCACGAGCAGTACTTC. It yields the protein CSLSGPHEQYF.

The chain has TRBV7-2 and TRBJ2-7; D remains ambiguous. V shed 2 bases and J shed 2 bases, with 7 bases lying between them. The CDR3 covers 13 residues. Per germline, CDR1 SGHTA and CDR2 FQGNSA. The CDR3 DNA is TGTGCCAGCAGCTTAAGTCCAACCTACGAGCAGTACTTC. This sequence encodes CASSLSPTYEQYF.

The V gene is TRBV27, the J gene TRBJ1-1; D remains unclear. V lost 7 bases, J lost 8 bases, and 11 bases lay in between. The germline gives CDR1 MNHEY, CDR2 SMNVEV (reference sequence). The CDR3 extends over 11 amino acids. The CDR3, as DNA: TGTGCCAGCATCTCAGGAAGGGAAGCTTTCTTT. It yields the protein CASISGREAFF.

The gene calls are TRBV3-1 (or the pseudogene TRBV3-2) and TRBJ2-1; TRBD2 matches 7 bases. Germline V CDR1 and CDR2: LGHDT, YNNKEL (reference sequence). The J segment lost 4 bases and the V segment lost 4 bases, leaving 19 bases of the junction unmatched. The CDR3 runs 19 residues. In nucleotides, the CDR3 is TGTGCCAGCAGCCCTCTGGGAAACTTGGCGGGGGTTGGGTACAATGAGCAGTTCTTC. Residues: CASSPLGNLAGVGYNEQFF.

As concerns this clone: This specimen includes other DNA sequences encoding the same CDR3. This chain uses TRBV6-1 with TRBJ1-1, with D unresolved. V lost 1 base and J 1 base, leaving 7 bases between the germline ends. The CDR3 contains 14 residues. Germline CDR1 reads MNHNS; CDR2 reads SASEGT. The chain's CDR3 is CASSEGGGNTEAFF. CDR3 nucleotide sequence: TGTGCCAGCAGTGAAGGGGGTGGGAACACTGAAGCTTTCTTT.

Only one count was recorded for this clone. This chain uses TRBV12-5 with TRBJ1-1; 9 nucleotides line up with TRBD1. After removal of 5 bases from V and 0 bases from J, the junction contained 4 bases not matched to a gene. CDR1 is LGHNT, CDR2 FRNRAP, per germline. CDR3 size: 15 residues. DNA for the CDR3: TGTGCTAGTGGTCCCGACAGGGGGTTGAACACTGAAGCTTTCTTT. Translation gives CASGPDRGLNTEAFF.

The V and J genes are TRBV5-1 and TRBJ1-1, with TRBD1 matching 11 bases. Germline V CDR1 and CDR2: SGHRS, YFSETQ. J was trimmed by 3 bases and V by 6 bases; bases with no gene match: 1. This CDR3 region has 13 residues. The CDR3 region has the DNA TGCGCCAGCATGGACAGGGGGCACACTGAAGCTTTCTTT. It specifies CASMDRGHTEAFF.